The 14 T cell receptor beta chains given below trace back to one sample, sequenced in a study of T cell repertoires in cytomegalovirus infection. TCRdb re-analysed the reads in MiXCR, keeping a single row per CDR3 protein. The sample records hundreds of thousands of distinct CDR3 sequences, 35% being singletons. Source material: PBMCs. These receptors came from a human donor in good health (CMV status not recorded). Some clones in this sample may be carry-over from other donors' samples.

This clonotype was detected a few times. Mismatch with germline at one junction end may stem from a read error. Here the CDR3 reads CASSETSGALASIDTQYF. The CDR3 nucleotides are TGCGCCAGCAGTGAGACTAGCGGGGCGCTGGCCAGCATAGATACGCAGTATTTT. The chain combines TRBV10-2 with TRBJ2-3; the match to TRBD2 covers 10 bases. Germline CDR1 reads WSHSY; CDR2 reads SAAADI. CDR3 size: 18 residues.

This chain uses TRBV5-4 with TRBJ2-3; tentatively, D is TRBD2 (5 bases). The V end was cut by 4 bases, the J end by 4 bases, with 13 bases between. This CDR3 region has 14 residues. Germline CDR1 and CDR2: SGHNT and YYREEE (reference sequence). The CDR3 DNA is TGTGCCAGCAGCCGGCAGGAGGTGCCAGATACGCAGTATTTT. Encoded protein: CASSRQEVPDTQYF.

As regards this clonotype: Just one base apart from a much larger clone, this may be a read error. Since no conserved phenylalanine or tryptophan closes the CDR3, a read error is the likely cause. The chain uses TRBV7-2 and TRBJ2-5; 10 nucleotides align to TRBD2. V trimming: 2 bases; J trimming: 5 bases; junction bases outside the gene matches: 11. The CDR3 has 17 amino acids. Germline CDR1 is SGHTA and CDR2 is FQGNSA. CDR3 nucleotide sequence: TGTGCCAGCAGCTTAATTCTAGCTAGCGGGGGTTCGGAGACCCAGTACTTA. Translation: CASSLILASGGSETQYL.

The V gene is TRBV6-8, the J gene TRBJ2-3, with a weak D call TRBD2 (7 bases). V lost 5 bases to trimming and J lost 7 bases, with 19 bases between them. CDR1 MNHGY and CDR2 SAAAGT come from the germline V gene. The CDR3 has 15 amino acids. CDR3 nucleotide sequence: TGTGCCAGCAGTACATCTAGAGGGGGGGAGAATACGCAGTATTTT. This encodes CASSTSRGGENTQYF.

This chain joins TRBV7-2 and TRBJ1-1; D gene ambiguous. CDR3 length equals 15 residues. The germline V gene encodes CDR1 SGHTA and CDR2 FQGNSA. The V and J ends lost 4 bases and 1 base respectively, with 13 bases between them. The CDR3 loop reads CASSYMTTRNTEAFF. CDR3 in DNA: TGTGCCAGCAGCTACATGACGACTCGGAACACTGAAGCTTTCTTT.

There are a few counts of this clonotype. J is TRBJ1-5 and V is TRBV28, with a weak D call TRBD1 (5 bases). Germline assignment: CDR1 MDHEN and CDR2 SYDVKM. V dropped 7 bases and J dropped 7 bases, with 20 bases sitting between them. The CDR3 length is 15 residues. The DNA for the CDR3 is TGTGCCAGCACCACTCCCGCCCTTCGGGGCCAGCCCCAGCATTTT. Its translation is CASTTPALRGQPQHF.

This clonotype turned up a few times. The V call is TRBV29-1, the J call TRBJ1-3; D remains unclear. The V end was cut by 4 bases, the J end by 1 base, with 2 bases between. CDR1 SQVTM and CDR2 ANQGSEA come from the germline V gene. The length of the CDR3 is 11 residues. CDR3 DNA: TGCAGCGTTGGATCTGGAAACACCATATATTTT. Protein sequence: CSVGSGNTIYF.

This clonotype showed up just a few times. The CDR3 nucleotides read TGTGCCAGCAGCGACAGGGGGCGCAACGAAGAGACCCAGTACTTC. Translating it yields CASSDRGRNEETQYF. The chain carries TRBV7-2 and TRBJ2-5; 10 nucleotides match TRBD1. Germline trimming cut 5 bases from V and 3 bases from J; bases unmatched to any gene: 6. CDR1 is SGHTA and CDR2 is FQGNSA in the germline V gene. The CDR3 has 15 residues.

The chain recombines TRBV28 with TRBJ1-2, with D perhaps TRBD1 (5 bases). The CDR3 runs to 11 residues. Trimming removed 5 bases at V and 8 bases at J, with 9 bases between. Germline V gene sequence: CDR1 MDHEN, CDR2 SYDVKM. The CDR3 loop reads CASSGRGGYTF. In nucleotides, the CDR3 is TGTGCCAGCAGTGGGAGGGGCGGCTACACCTTC.

In this sample, this clonotype turned up a few times. V is TRBV7-8 and J is TRBJ2-2, with D unresolved. CDR1 and CDR2 from the germline V gene are SGHVS and FQNEAQ. V dropped 2 bases and J dropped 0 bases, with 13 bases sitting between them. The CDR3 runs to 17 residues. This CDR3 reads CASSLIGPNANTGELFF. In DNA form, the CDR3 reads TGTGCCAGCAGCTTAATTGGGCCGAACGCGAACACCGGGGAGCTGTTTTTT. Looking up the rest from reference TRBV7-8 and TRBJ2-2 gives the full variable domain: GAGVSQSPRYKVAKRGQDVALRCDPISGHVSLFWYQQALGQGPEFLTYFQNEAQLDKSGLPSDRFFAERPEGSVSTLKIQRTQQEDSAVYLCASSLIGPNANTGELFFGEGSRLTVL.

This clonotype was recorded only once. V gene TRBV7-9 combines with J gene TRBJ2-1, with D perhaps matching TRBD2 (5 bases). The length of the CDR3 is 15 residues. The V end lost 4 bases, the J end lost 8 bases, and 18 bases lay between the germline ends. Germline CDR1 SEHNR, CDR2 FQNEAQ (reference sequence). CDR3 residues: CASSSTGPTRDEQFF. The CDR3 DNA reads TGTGCCAGCAGCTCCACCGGGCCCACGCGGGATGAGCAGTTCTTC.

This clonotype was counted a few times. The chain couples TRBV10-3 to TRBJ1-5; 8 bases agree with TRBD1. J gave up 2 bases and V 6 bases, and 6 bases lay outside the gene matches. This CDR3 comprises 15 residues. Germline CDR1 reads ENHRY; CDR2 reads SYGVKD. For the CDR3, the DNA is TGTGCCATCAGCTCGACAGGGGATGGCAATCAGCCCCAGCATTTT. Translating gives CAISSTGDGNQPQHF.

This clonotype has a handful of counts. V usage is TRBV7-2 and J usage is TRBJ2-5; 7 bases align to TRBD2. This CDR3 contains 15 residues. Germline V gene sequence: CDR1 SGHTA, CDR2 FQGNSA. V shed 3 bases, J shed 5 bases, and the junction held 9 bases outside the gene matches. In DNA form, the CDR3 reads TGTGCCAGCAGCTTTTCTAGCGGAGGTGGGGAGACCCAGTACTTC. Its protein is CASSFSSGGGETQYF.

V usage is TRBV11-2 and J usage is TRBJ2-7, with 15 bases fitting TRBD2. J lost 0 bases, V lost 5 bases, and 11 bases had no gene match. Germline V CDR1 and CDR2: SGHAT, FQNNGV. CDR3 length equals 19 residues. CDR3 nucleotides: TGTGCCAGCAGCCCTGGGACTAGCGGGAGGATATCGAGCTCCTACGAGCAGTACTTC. Protein: CASSPGTSGRISSSYEQYF.